This T cell receptor beta chain was obtained from a study of blood T cell repertoires in COVID-19. Looked up from germline, CDR1 is LNHDA and CDR2 is SQIVND (reference sequence). This CDR3 has 19 amino acids. The J segment lost 7 bases and the V segment lost 3 bases, leaving 18 bases of the junction unmatched. Libraries were prepared by immunoSEQ multiplex PCR; TCRdb keeps only in-frame clonotypes and omits some of them. This sample carries some 260,000 clones, 82% of them seen once, and the ten largest clones take 4% to 6%. There are a few counts of this clone. The chain carries TRBV19 and TRBJ1-4; TRBD1 agrees at 9 bases. This receptor was taken from a woman older than 75 with active or convalescent COVID-19. Material: peripheral blood. The CDR3 here is CASSIGSHRDRAPGEKLFF. CDR3 in DNA: TGTGCCAGTAGTATCGGAAGCCACCGGGACAGGGCTCCTGGTGAAAAACTGTTTTTT.